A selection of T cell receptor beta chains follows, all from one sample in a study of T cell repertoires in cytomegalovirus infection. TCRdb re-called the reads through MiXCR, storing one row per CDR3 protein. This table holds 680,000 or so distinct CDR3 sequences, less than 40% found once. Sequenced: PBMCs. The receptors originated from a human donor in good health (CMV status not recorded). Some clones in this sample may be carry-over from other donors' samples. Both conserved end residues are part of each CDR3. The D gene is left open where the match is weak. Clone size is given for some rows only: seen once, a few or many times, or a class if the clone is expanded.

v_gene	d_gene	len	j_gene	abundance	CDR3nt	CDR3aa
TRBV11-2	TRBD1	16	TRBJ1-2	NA	TGTGCCAGCAGCTTTCTATGGACAGGAATCATGGATGGCTACACCTTC	CASSFLWTGIMDGYTF
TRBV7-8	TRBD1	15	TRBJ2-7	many	TGTGCCAGCAGCCCCGGGACAGGGAGGGCAGGCGAGCAGTACTTC	CASSPGTGRAGEQYF
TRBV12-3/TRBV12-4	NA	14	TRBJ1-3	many	TGTGCCAGCAGCCCTACAGGGACTGGAAACACCATATATTTT	CASSPTGTGNTIYF
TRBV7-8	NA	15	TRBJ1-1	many	TGTGCCAGCAGCTTAGAGTCCGCGGTGAACACTGAAGCTTTCTTT	CASSLESAVNTEAFF
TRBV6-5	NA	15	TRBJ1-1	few	TGTGCCAGCAGGATACAAGGTTTCATGAACACTGAAGCTTTCTTT	CASRIQGFMNTEAFF
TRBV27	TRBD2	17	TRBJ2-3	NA	TGTGCCAGCAGCACAGGGACTAGCGGGATGCGTAGGGATACGCAGTATTTT	CASSTGTSGMRRDTQYF
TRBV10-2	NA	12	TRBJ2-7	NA	TGCGCCAGCAGTGACATCTCCTACGAGCAGTACTTC	CASSDISYEQYF
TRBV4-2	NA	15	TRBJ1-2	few	TGTGCCAGCAGCCAAGGAACACAGGGCAACTATGGCTACACCTTC	CASSQGTQGNYGYTF
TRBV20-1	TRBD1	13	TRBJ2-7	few	TGCAGTGCCATAAGGACAGGGATCTACGAGCAGTACTTC	CSAIRTGIYEQYF
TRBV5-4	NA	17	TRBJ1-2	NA	TGTGCCAGCAGCTTGGCCCTCCGACAGGATCTTTCCTATGGCTACACCTTC	CASSLALRQDLSYGYTF
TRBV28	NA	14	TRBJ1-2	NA	TGTGCCAGCAACCCGGACCCAGCTAACTATGGCTACACCTTC	CASNPDPANYGYTF
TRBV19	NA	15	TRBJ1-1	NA	TGTGCCAGTAGTTTGATCCCAGGCGGGGACACTGAAGCTTTCTTT	CASSLIPGGDTEAFF
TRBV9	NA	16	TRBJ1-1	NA	TGTGCAAGCAGCGTAGGGTCCGCAGTGGGCTGGACTGAAGCTTTCTTT	CASSVGSAVGWTEAFF
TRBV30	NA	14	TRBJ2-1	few	TGTGCCTGGAGGTGGCCAGCCCCCTACAATGAGCAGTTCTTC	CAWRWPAPYNEQFF
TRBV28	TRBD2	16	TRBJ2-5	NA	TGTGCCAGCAGTTTAGGCGTAGCGGGGGGTCAAGAGACCCAGTACTTC	CASSLGVAGGQETQYF
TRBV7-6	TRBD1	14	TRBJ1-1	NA	TGTGCTAGCAGCCAAGACAGGGGTAGCACTGAAGCTTTCTTT	CASSQDRGSTEAFF
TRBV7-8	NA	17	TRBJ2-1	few	TGTGCCAGCAGCGCCTATCGGGGGGCCTCATTTTACAATGAGCAGTTCTTC	CASSAYRGASFYNEQFF
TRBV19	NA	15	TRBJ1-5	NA	TGTGCCAGTAGCGACGAGGACAGTTTTTATCCGCCCCAGCATTTT	CASSDEDSFYPPQHF
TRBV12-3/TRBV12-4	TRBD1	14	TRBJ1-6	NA	TGTGCCAGCAGACTGGGACAGTATAATTCACCCCTCCACTTT	CASRLGQYNSPLHF
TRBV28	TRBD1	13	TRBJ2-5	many	TGTGCCAGCCGGACAGGGCGGCAAGAGACCCAGTACTTC	CASRTGRQETQYF
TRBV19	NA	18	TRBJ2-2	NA	TGTGCCAGTAGCATCAGACCGACCAAGTCCTGGAACACCGGGGAGCTGTTTTTT	CASSIRPTKSWNTGELFF
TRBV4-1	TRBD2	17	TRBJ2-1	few	TGCGCCAGCAGCCTTTCTAGCGGGAGGGCCGCCTACAATGAGCAGTTCTTC	CASSLSSGRAAYNEQFF
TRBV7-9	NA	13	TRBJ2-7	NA	TGTGCCAGCAGCTTAAGGGGGGACGACGTGGGGAGGTTC	CASSLRGDDVGRF
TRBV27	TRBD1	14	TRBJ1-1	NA	TGTGCCAGCAGTCCGTGGACAGGGGTGTCCGAAGCTTTCTTT	CASSPWTGVSEAFF
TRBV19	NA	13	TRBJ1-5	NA	TGTGCCAGTACGGTGCAGGGTGATCAGCCCCAGCATTTT	CASTVQGDQPQHF
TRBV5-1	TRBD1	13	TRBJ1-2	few	TGCGCCAGCAAGGCTGGGACAGAGAATGGCTACACCTTC	CASKAGTENGYTF
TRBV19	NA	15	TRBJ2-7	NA	TGTGCCAGTAATCCGACCGGGACGGACACCTACGAGCAGTACTTC	CASNPTGTDTYEQYF
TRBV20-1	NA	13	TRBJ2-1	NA	TGCAGTGCTAACGTGATGGACGTACCTGAGCAGTTCTTC	CSANVMDVPEQFF
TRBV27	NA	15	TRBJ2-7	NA	TGTGCCAGCAGTCCGGGACTTTCTGGCTCCTACGAGCAGTACTTC	CASSPGLSGSYEQYF
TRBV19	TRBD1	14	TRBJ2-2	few	TGTGCCAGTAATCAGGGGGCGGACACCGGGGAGCTGTTTTTT	CASNQGADTGELFF
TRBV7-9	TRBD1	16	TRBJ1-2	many	TGTGCCAGCAGCCGACCAATAGGACAGGCCAGCTATGGCTACACCTTC	CASSRPIGQASYGYTF
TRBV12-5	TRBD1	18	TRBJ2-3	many	TGTGCTAGTGGTTTGGCTGACAGGGCAGCACCTAGCACAGATACGCAGTATTTT	CASGLADRAAPSTDTQYF
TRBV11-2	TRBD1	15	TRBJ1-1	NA	TGTGCCAGCAGCCCTCAGGGGGTTGGGAGCACTGAAGCTTTCTTT	CASSPQGVGSTEAFF
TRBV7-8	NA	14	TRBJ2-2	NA	TGTGCCAGCGGGCAGACCAAAAACACCGGGGAGCTGTTTTTT	CASGQTKNTGELFF
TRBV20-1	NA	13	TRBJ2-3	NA	TGCAGTGTGCGATCGACTCACACAGATACGCAGTATTTT	CSVRSTHTDTQYF
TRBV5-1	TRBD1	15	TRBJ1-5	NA	TGCGCCAGCAGCTTGGGACAGGGGGCGGAACAGCCCCAGCATTTT	CASSLGQGAEQPQHF
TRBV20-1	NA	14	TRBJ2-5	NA	TGCAGTGCTAGGGGTCCTTACGGGCGAGAGACCCAGTACTTC	CSARGPYGRETQYF
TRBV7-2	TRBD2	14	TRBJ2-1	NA	TGTGCCAGCAGCCGCTCCGGACTAGAGGTTGAGCAGTTCTTC	CASSRSGLEVEQFF
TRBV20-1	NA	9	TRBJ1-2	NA	TGCAGTGTAAACTATGGCTACACCTTC	CSVNYGYTF
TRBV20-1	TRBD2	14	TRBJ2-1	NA	TGCAGTGCCCTAGCGGGAGGGCCTTACAATAAGCAGTTCTTC	CSALAGGPYNKQFF
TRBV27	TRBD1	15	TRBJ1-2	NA	TGTGCCAGCAGTTTAAGGGACAGGGGAAACTATGGCTACACCTTC	CASSLRDRGNYGYTF
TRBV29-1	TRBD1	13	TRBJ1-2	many	TGCAGCGTTGAAGGGATCAGGGGGAGCGGCTACACCTTC	CSVEGIRGSGYTF
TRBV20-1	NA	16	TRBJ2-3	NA	TGCAGTGCTAGAATGGCCTATGACGTCTTTCCAGATACGCAGTATTTT	CSARMAYDVFPDTQYF
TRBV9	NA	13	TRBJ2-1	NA	TGTGCCAGCAGCCCAGGACCACTCAATGAGCAGTTCTTC	CASSPGPLNEQFF
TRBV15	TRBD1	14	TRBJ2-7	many	TGTGCCACCACCGAAGGGACAGCTACCTACGAGCAGTACTTC	CATTEGTATYEQYF
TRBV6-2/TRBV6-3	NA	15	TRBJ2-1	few	TGTGCCAGCAGTTACGTTGGGGCCCGGGGCGATGAGCAGTTCTTC	CASSYVGARGDEQFF